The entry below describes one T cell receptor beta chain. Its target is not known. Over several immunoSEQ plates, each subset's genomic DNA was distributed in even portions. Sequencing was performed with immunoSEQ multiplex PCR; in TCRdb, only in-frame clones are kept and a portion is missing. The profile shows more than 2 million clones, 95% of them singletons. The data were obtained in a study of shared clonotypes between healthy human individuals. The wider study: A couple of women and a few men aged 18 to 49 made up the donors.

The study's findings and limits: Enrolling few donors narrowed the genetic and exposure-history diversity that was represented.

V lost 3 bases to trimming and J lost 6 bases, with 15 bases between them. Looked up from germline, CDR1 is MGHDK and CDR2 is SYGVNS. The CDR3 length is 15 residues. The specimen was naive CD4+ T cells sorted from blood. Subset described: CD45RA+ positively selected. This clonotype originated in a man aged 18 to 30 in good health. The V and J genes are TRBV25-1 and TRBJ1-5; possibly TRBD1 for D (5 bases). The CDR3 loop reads CASSDLGTDSQPQHF. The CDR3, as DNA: TGTGCCAGCAGTGATTTGGGGACCGACAGTCAGCCCCAGCATTTT.